One sample yielded the 26 T cell receptor beta chains listed below, sequenced in a study of regulatory T cells in long-lasting Graves disease (dated by TCRdb to the early 2020s). The sample's time point, from its label and the paper: newly diagnosed GD, antithyroid drugs for less than 3 months. For both TCR sequencing and RNA sequencing, RNA was extracted from PBMCs using TRIzol. Library creation used multiplex PCR. Sequenced on an Illumina HiSeq 4000. To build TCR beta libraries, CDR3 regions were amplified by Arm-PCR using iRepertoire HTBI primers. The public reads were quality trimmed at Q25 with fastp and then assembled into clones with MiXCR by TCRdb, keeping productive beta chains. Each CDR3 protein gets just one entry, which takes the most common genes and DNA from the rows behind it. This sample has about 500,000 distinct CDR3 sequences in its table, and approximately 12% of those were observed once. The ten largest make up over 7% of the sample.

These data were likewise used in another study, on T cells in Graves' hyperthyroidism and ophthalmopathy.

The sequenced sample was peripheral blood mononuclear cells (PBMCs), obtained at new diagnosis, from a patient treated with antithyroid drugs. Source of these receptors: a woman in her thirties with Graves disease. Donor details come from another sample of the same person, matched by shared clones.

This clonotype was seen at least ten times. This rearrangement joins TRBV28 to TRBJ2-7, with no clear D. The V end lost 3 bases, the J end lost 3 bases, and 9 bases lay between the germline ends. The germline V gene has CDR1 MDHEN and CDR2 SYDVKM. This CDR3 has 13 amino acids. The CDR3 DNA is TGTGCCAGCAGTTTGGCAAGCAACTACGAGCAGTACTTC. This codes for CASSLASNYEQYF. Based on the CDR3 plus reference TRBV28 and TRBJ2-7, the full variable domain is DVKVTQSSRYLVKRTGEKVFLECVQDMDHENMFWYRQDPGLGLRLIYFSYDVKMKEKGDIPEGYSVSREKKERFSLILESASTNQTSMYLCASSLASNYEQYFGPGTRLTVT.

This clonotype was recorded at least ten times. The V and J genes are TRBV24-1 and TRBJ2-3; D perhaps matches TRBD2 (5 bases). CDR3 size: 13 residues. CDR1 is KGHDR, CDR2 SFDVKD, per germline. Deletions cut 9 bases from V and 4 bases from J, with 13 bases between. The CDR3 reads CATCPSGADTQYF. In DNA, the CDR3 is TGTGCCACCTGCCCGTCCGGGGCAGATACGCAGTATTTT.

This clonotype was detected many times. The chain joins TRBV9 to TRBJ1-1; D is unclear. CDR1 is SGDLS and CDR2 is YYNGEE in the germline V gene. Trimming stripped 0 bases from V and 0 bases from J, with 15 bases between. The CDR3 spans 17 residues. The CDR3: CASSVGANRALNTEAFF. The DNA of the CDR3 is TGTGCCAGCAGCGTAGGGGCGAACCGCGCCTTGAACACTGAAGCTTTCTTT.

The genes are TRBV4-1 and TRBJ1-1, with D uncertain. Deletions cut 9 bases from V and 1 base from J, with 9 bases between. From germline, CDR1 is MGHRA and CDR2 YSYEKL. The CDR3 is made up of 12 amino acids. The CDR3: CASQSGNTEAFF. The CDR3 coding sequence is TGCGCCAGTCAAAGTGGGAACACTGAAGCTTTCTTT.

The chain recombines TRBV7-8 with TRBJ2-7; no clear D. V lost 2 bases and J 0 bases, leaving 8 bases between the germline ends. The CDR3 loop spans 14 amino acids. The V gene's germline CDR1 is SGHVS and CDR2 FQNEAQ. The CDR3 protein is CASSLKVSSYEQYF. CDR3 nucleotide sequence: TGTGCCAGCAGCTTAAAGGTCAGCTCCTACGAGCAGTACTTC.

This clonotype was seen repeatedly, ten times or more. V is TRBV3-1 and J is TRBJ2-7; D gene unclear. This CDR3 has 14 amino acids. The germline CDR1 and CDR2 sequences are LGHDT and YNNKEL (reference sequence). Trimming shortened V by 4 bases and J by 0 bases, and 10 bases separated the two germline ends. The CDR3 nucleotides are TGTGCCAGCAGCCCAGGAGCTAGCTCCTACGAGCAGTACTTC. Translation: CASSPGASSYEQYF.

This clonotype showed up many times. This chain connects TRBV10-3 to TRBJ1-2; the D gene is possibly TRBD1 (5 bases). CDR1 and CDR2 from the germline V gene are ENHRY and SYGVKD. The germline V and J ends were trimmed by 2 bases and 2 bases, with 9 bases remaining between them. This CDR3 has 14 amino acids. This CDR3 is CAISEGTGNYGYTF. In DNA, the CDR3 is TGTGCCATCAGTGAGGGGACCGGGAACTATGGCTACACCTTC.

This rearrangement joins TRBV7-3 to TRBJ2-1, with D unclear. Looked up from germline, CDR1 is SGHTA and CDR2 is FQGTGA. The CDR3 has 16 amino acids. The V and J ends lost 0 bases and 0 bases respectively, with 9 bases between them. The CDR3 bases are TGTGCCAGCAGCTTAACGGGCGGTAACTCCTACAATGAGCAGTTCTTC. It codes for CASSLTGGNSYNEQFF. The full variable domain, its missing parts supplied by reference TRBV7-3 and TRBJ2-1, is GAGVSQTPSNKVTEKGKYVELRCDPISGHTALYWYRQSLGQGPEFLIYFQGTGAADDSGLPNDRFFAVRPEGSVSTLKIQRTERGDSAVYLCASSLTGGNSYNEQFFGPGTRLTVL.

The chain has TRBV20-1 and TRBJ2-1; 16 bases are a match to TRBD2. V lost 4 bases to trimming and J lost 3 bases; unmatched junction nucleotides: 18. Germline V gene lookup returns CDR1 DFQATT and CDR2 SNEGSKA (reference sequence). The CDR3 has 21 residues. CDR3 nucleotides: TGCAGTGCTAAAAACTTCGGTCCCGGGACTAGCGGGAGGGGCCTCTACAATGAGCAGTTCTTC. Its translation: CSAKNFGPGTSGRGLYNEQFF.

This clonotype was detected ten times or more. The V gene is TRBV11-3, the J gene TRBJ1-2, with D possibly TRBD1 on 5 matching bases. CDR3 length: 15 amino acids. Germline-derived CDR1 and CDR2 are SGHNT and YENEEA. V was trimmed by 1 base and J by 2 bases, leaving 11 bases between them. The DNA for the CDR3 is TGTGCCAGCAGCTTAGCGTCGGGACCAAACTATGGCTACACCTTC. Translated, it gives CASSLASGPNYGYTF. Full variable domain (outside the CDR3, taken from reference TRBV11-3 and TRBJ1-2): EAGVVQSPRYKIIEKKQPVAFWCNPISGHNTLYWYLQNLGQGPELLIRYENEEAVDDSQLPKDRFSAERLKGVDSTLKIQPAELGDSAVYLCASSLASGPNYGYTFGSGTRLTVV.

This clonotype was recorded a few times. The J gene is TRBJ2-3, the V gene TRBV7-3, with D tentatively TRBD1 (5 bases). V was cut by 1 base and J by 2 bases, with 10 bases left in between. This CDR3 is 15 amino acids long. CDR1 is SGHTA and CDR2 is FQGTGA in the germline V gene. CDR3 in DNA: TGTGCCAGCAGCTTAAGGCAGGGTTTCACAGATACGCAGTATTTT. It codes for CASSLRQGFTDTQYF.

This clonotype was found many times. This rearrangement joins TRBV6-2 or TRBV6-3 to TRBJ1-5; D is unclear. Germline assignment: CDR1 MNHEY and CDR2 SVGEGT. CDR3 size: 16 residues. V was clipped by 5 bases and J by 5 bases, with 19 bases between them. CDR3 DNA sequence: TGTGCCAGCAGTGCTCTCTACAGAGCAGACTATCAGCCCCAGCATTTT. Residues: CASSALYRADYQPQHF.

This clonotype appeared many times. The chain carries TRBV7-8 and TRBJ1-3; D not certain. Germline assignment: CDR1 SGHVS and CDR2 FQNEAQ. V lost 3 bases, J lost 2 bases, and 8 bases lay in between. The length of the CDR3 is 14 residues. The CDR3 region is CASSFATAGNTIYF. For the CDR3, the DNA is TGTGCCAGCAGCTTCGCGACGGCTGGAAACACCATATATTTT.

The rearrangement uses TRBV12-3 or TRBV12-4 and TRBJ1-2; TRBD1 is a possible D gene (6 bases). V was clipped by 3 bases and J by 6 bases, with 20 bases between them. The CDR3 sequence is 16 residues long. CDR3 in DNA: TGTGCCAGCAGTTTCTCGGGGGCTTTTCCTCCCCATGGCTACACCTTC. Its protein is CASSFSGAFPPHGYTF.

This clonotype was recorded a few times. V and J are TRBV7-9 and TRBJ1-4, with a weak D call TRBD1 (5 bases). The CDR3 is made up of 14 amino acids. CDR1 SEHNR and CDR2 FQNEAQ come from the germline V gene (reference sequence). Trimming removed 3 bases at V and 2 bases at J, with 7 bases between. CDR3: CASSFGGTNEKLFF. For the CDR3, the DNA is TGTGCCAGCAGCTTTGGGGGGACTAATGAAAAACTGTTTTTT.

There are a few counts of this clonotype. V and J are TRBV10-3 and TRBJ2-2; TRBD2 matches 11 bases. The germline gives CDR1 ENHRY, CDR2 SYGVKD. The CDR3 spans 16 residues. J gave up 3 bases and V 10 bases, and 10 bases lay outside the gene matches. The CDR3 loop reads CATLKTSGKDTGELFF. DNA of the CDR3: TGTGCCACCTTGAAGACTAGCGGGAAAGACACCGGGGAGCTGTTTTTT.

The V call is TRBV29-1, the J call TRBJ2-3; TRBD2 matches at 9 bases. Germline V gene sequence: CDR1 SQVTM, CDR2 ANQGSEA. The CDR3 length is 15 residues. With V trimmed by 5 bases and J by 0 bases, 6 bases remained unmatched. The chain's CDR3 is CSVQGTSRSTDTQYF. DNA for the CDR3: TGCAGCGTTCAAGGGACTAGCCGGAGCACAGATACGCAGTATTTT.

This clonotype was picked up many times. This rearrangement joins TRBV28 to TRBJ1-1; D gene uncertain. Trimming removed 2 bases at V and 1 base at J, with 14 bases between. The CDR3 sequence is 16 residues long. The germline gives CDR1 MDHEN, CDR2 SYDVKM. The CDR3, as DNA: TGTGCCAGCAGTTTACTAACGGGTGGGAGGAACACTGAAGCTTTCTTT. Encoded protein: CASSLLTGGRNTEAFF.

This clonotype was seen ten or more times. The rearrangement links TRBV12-3 or TRBV12-4 to TRBJ1-5; 7 bases map to TRBD1. With V trimmed by 3 bases and J by 0 bases, 5 bases remained unmatched. CDR3 length: 16 residues. CDR3 coding DNA: TGTGCCAGCAGTTTTTGGGACAGACATAGCAATCAGCCCCAGCATTTT. Protein: CASSFWDRHSNQPQHF.

This clonotype was counted a few times. The chain joins TRBV5-4 to TRBJ2-1; TRBD1 might be the D (6 bases). The V gene lost 4 bases and the J gene lost 4 bases, with 15 bases spanning the gap. CDR1 SGHNT and CDR2 YYREEE come from the germline V gene (reference sequence). The CDR3 extends over 15 amino acids. CDR3 coding DNA: TGTGCCAGCAGCCCCGGACAGCTCACGTACAATGAGCAGTTCTTC. Amino acids: CASSPGQLTYNEQFF.

There are many counts of this clonotype. The rearrangement links TRBV11-2 to TRBJ2-1; D might be TRBD2 (5 bases). CDR3 length: 14 amino acids. V was shortened by 4 bases and J by 6 bases, with 13 bases between the two germline ends. Germline lookup yields CDR1 SGHAT and CDR2 FQNNGV. CDR3 DNA: TGTGCCAGCAGCTATTGGGGAGCGGTCAATGAGCAGTTCTTC. This gives the protein CASSYWGAVNEQFF.

This clonotype was detected ten times or more. The chain recombines TRBV28 with TRBJ2-1; weak D call: TRBD2 (6 bases). The V end was cut by 8 bases, the J end by 0 bases, with 14 bases between. Looked up from germline, CDR1 is MDHEN and CDR2 is SYDVKM. The CDR3 loop spans 15 amino acids. The CDR3 DNA follows: TGTGCCAGCCAAGAGGCGGGGCGCTCCTACAATGAGCAGTTCTTC. Translation gives CASQEAGRSYNEQFF.

The J gene is TRBJ2-7, the V gene TRBV12-3 or TRBV12-4; 9 bases are a match to TRBD1. The CDR3 is 14 amino acids. V shed 7 bases, J shed 5 bases, and the junction held 9 bases outside the gene matches. For the CDR3, the DNA is TGTGCCAGCACCCAGGGACAGGGTAAAAACGAGCAGTACTTC. Amino acids: CASTQGQGKNEQYF.

The chain couples TRBV6-1 to TRBJ1-5; D is undetermined. V lost 6 bases, J lost 10 bases, and 7 bases lay in between. CDR1 is MNHNS, CDR2 SASEGT, per germline. This CDR3 comprises 10 residues. CDR3 sequence reads: CASSPLPQHF. CDR3 in DNA: TGTGCCAGCAGCCCCCTCCCCCAGCATTTT.

This clonotype has just a few counts. The chain carries TRBV7-9 and TRBJ2-7, with TRBD2 matching over 12 bases. V was clipped by 6 bases and J by 2 bases; unmatched bases: 8. In germline, CDR1 is SEHNR, CDR2 FQNEAQ (reference sequence). The CDR3 runs to 16 residues. The CDR3: CASRKTSGRTPYEQYF. In DNA form, the CDR3 reads TGTGCCAGCAGGAAGACTAGCGGGAGAACTCCCTACGAGCAGTACTTC. Variable domain in full (rest from reference TRBV7-9 and TRBJ2-7): DTGVSQNPRHKITKRGQNVTFRCDPISEHNRLYWYRQTLGQGPEFLTYFQNEAQLEKSRLLSDRFSAERPKGSFSTLEIQRTEQGDSAMYLCASRKTSGRTPYEQYFGPGTRLTVT.

The chain employs TRBV6-5 and TRBJ2-7, with D possibly called TRBD1 or TRBD2 (5 bases each). Germline V gene data show CDR1 as MNHEY and CDR2 as SVGAGI. The CDR3 loop spans 14 amino acids. Trimming took 2 bases from V and 2 from J, leaving 10 bases between them. CDR3 in amino acids: CASSYGLGAYEQYF. The CDR3 nucleotides are TGTGCCAGCAGTTACGGATTGGGGGCCTACGAGCAGTACTTC.